In its sample, the clone carrying this T cell receptor (beta chain) was seen a few times. This record belongs to a study of T-cell reconstitution after alpha-beta-depleted transplantation in children. Preparation of the TCRbeta library used unique molecular identifiers. Each CDR3 protein gets one entry after TCRdb re-called the PCR reads with MiXCR. The repertoire has hundreds of thousands of distinct CDR3 sequences, about 21% of them found once; the top ten carry around an eighth. The CDR3 consists of 15 residues. From germline, CDR1 is MNHEY and CDR2 SMNVEV (reference sequence). With 2 bases clipped from V and 8 bases from J, the junction kept 8 bases outside the gene matches.

The chain joins TRBV27 to TRBJ2-1; 8 bases line up with TRBD1. This TCR was recovered from a boy in the first two years of life who had a stem cell transplant for acute myeloid leukemia, so the T cells may come from the graft donor. The sequencing here drew on PBMCs, mostly from graft donor cells, taken 360 days after TCRalphabeta/CD19-depleted stem cell transplant. CDR3 amino acids: CASSLAHPGGHEQFF. Here the CDR3 DNA reads TGTGCCAGCAGTTTAGCTCACCCAGGGGGCCATGAGCAGTTCTTC.